Here is one TCR beta chain with its context. Assay used: immunoSEQ multiplex PCR; TCRdb lists only in-frame clones, some missing. Of about 1,900,000 clones in the sample, roughly 94% were seen once. These data originate in a study of shared clonotypes between healthy human individuals. CD8 cells regarded as naive lacked CD45RO, were positively chosen for CCR7, and omitted terminally differentiated effector memory CD45RA+ cells. Trimming at V came to 7 bases and at J to 3 bases, leaving 7 bases not matched to a gene. The CDR3 extends over 15 amino acids. CDR1 is MNHNY and CDR2 is SVGAGI in the germline V gene (reference sequence).

The chain is built from TRBV6-6 and TRBJ2-3, with 10 bases fitting TRBD1. The specimen was naive CD8+ T cells sorted from blood. This receptor was taken from a man aged 18-30 years in good health. This CDR3 reads CASTETGGTTDTQYF. The CDR3 bases are TGTGCCAGCACCGAGACAGGGGGCACGACAGATACGCAGTATTTT.